The sequence of this T cell receptor beta chain was determined in a study of CD8 T cells in Susac syndrome. Germline lookup yields CDR1 GTSNPN and CDR2 SVGIG (reference sequence). V shed 3 bases and J shed 0 bases, with 14 bases lying between them. This CDR3 comprises 16 residues. With random hexamers, reverse transcription was performed on roughly 0.5 to 1 ug of RNA. Via MiXCR, TCRdb re-called the immunoSEQ multiplex PCR reads, giving one row per CDR3 protein. The sample lists under 200,000 distinct CDR3 sequences; 94% were seen once. This rearrangement joins TRBV30 to TRBJ1-4; TRBD1 is a possible D gene (5 bases). Material for sequencing was CD4+ T cells from PBMCs. The source is a human donor with Susac syndrome. The CDR3 DNA reads as TGTGCCTGGAGGAAACCAACAGGAGCAACTAATGAAAAACTGTTTTTT. This codes for CAWRKPTGATNEKLFF.